Detailed here is one T cell receptor (beta chain). Its antigen remains unknown. These data originate in a study of cytotoxic CD8 clonotypes in ibrutinib-treated CLL. Broader study findings: Collection times varied between progressing and sustained-remission patients. Clonality went up at the time of ibrutinib response, stayed stable in sustained remission, and later dropped back toward its baseline level at progression.

Deep sequencing aimed at 1 in 200,000 to 1 in 1 million T cells' resolution. Clones were sequenced by immunoSEQ multiplex PCR, and TCRdb holds only the in-frame ones, with some missing. Of some 300,000 clones listed, almost 80% are singletons. Trimming cost V 5 bases and J 2 bases; bases outside gene matches: 7. The V gene's germline CDR1 is SEHNR and CDR2 FQNEAQ (reference sequence). The CDR3 runs 16 residues. The J gene is TRBJ1-2, the V gene TRBV7-9; the match to TRBD1 covers 11 bases. This sequence originates from a human donor with chronic lymphocytic leukemia. The starting material was PBMCs, obtained before ibrutinib treatment. CDR3 sequence reads: CASSPRGTGGNYGYTF. Written as DNA, the CDR3 is TGTGCCAGCAGCCCAAGAGGGACAGGGGGGAACTATGGCTACACCTTC.